The 21 T cell receptor beta chains below all came from one sample that was sequenced in a study of cytomegalovirus exposure and HLA in healthy donors. Researchers ran the PCR with 60 Vbeta and 13 Jbeta primers. The table came from immunoSEQ multiplex PCR; TCRdb's copy has only in-frame clones and leaves some out. The repertoire holds some 140,000 clones, with around 80% as singletons. Sequenced: PBMCs. These receptors came from a man aged 35-49 years in good health and CMV-seropositive.

The chain joins TRBV28 to TRBJ2-7, with 8 bases fitting TRBD2. The trim removed 7 bases at V and 7 bases at J, leaving 18 bases unmatched. The germline gives CDR1 MDHEN, CDR2 SYDVKM. CDR3 length: 16 residues. The CDR3 DNA reads TGTGCCAGCACCTCACCGGCGGGTCTAGCGGGTCGTGAGCAGTACTTC. This gives the protein CASTSPAGLAGREQYF. The full variable domain, its missing parts supplied by reference TRBV28 and TRBJ2-7, is DVKVTQSSRYLVKRTGEKVFLECVQDMDHENMFWYRQDPGLGLRLIYFSYDVKMKEKGDIPEGYSVSREKKERFSLILESASTNQTSMYLCASTSPAGLAGREQYFGPGTRLTVT.

The chain uses TRBV7-3 and TRBJ2-1; 7 bases are shared with TRBD2. The V gene end was trimmed by 2 bases and the J gene end by 5 bases; junction bases not matched to a gene: 0. This CDR3 has 13 amino acids. Looked up from germline, CDR1 is SGHTA and CDR2 is FQGTGA. The CDR3 reads CASSLGLDNEQFF. The CDR3 DNA reads as TGTGCCAGCAGCTTAGGACTAGACAATGAGCAGTTCTTC.

The J gene is TRBJ2-1, the V gene TRBV18; tentatively, D is TRBD2 (6 bases). Deletions cut 3 bases from V and 1 base from J, with 19 bases between. Germline CDR1 is KGHSH and CDR2 is LQKENI. This CDR3 contains 18 residues. The CDR3: CASSPQGFFSGSYNEQFF. The DNA of the CDR3 is TGTGCCAGCTCACCCCAAGGGTTTTTTAGCGGATCCTACAATGAGCAGTTCTTC.

V is TRBV25-1 and J is TRBJ1-1; D not certain. Trimming removed 3 bases from V and 12 bases from J, with 14 bases in between. Germline V CDR1 and CDR2: MGHDK, SYGVNS. CDR3 size: 12 residues. The CDR3 sequence: CASSDSRWWSFF. As DNA, the CDR3 is TGTGCCAGCAGTGATTCTAGGTGGTGGTCTTTCTTT.

The chain is built from TRBV5-8 and TRBJ2-6; TRBD2 matches 8 bases. The CDR3 loop spans 18 amino acids. Looked up from germline, CDR1 is SGHTS and CDR2 is YDEGEE. The junction had 7 bases not matched to a gene; V was cut back by 2 bases and J by 0 bases. CDR3 bases: TGTGCCAGCAGCTTAGAACTAGCGGTTTACTCTGGGGCCAACGTCCTGACTTTC. This encodes CASSLELAVYSGANVLTF.

The J gene is TRBJ1-4, the V gene TRBV18, with D tentatively TRBD1 (6 bases). Trimming removed 3 bases at V and 5 bases at J, with 10 bases between. The CDR3 extends over 14 amino acids. Germline CDR1 reads KGHSH; CDR2 reads LQKENI. DNA for the CDR3: TGTGCCAGCTCACCCCGTACAGGGAATGAAAAACTGTTTTTT. This encodes CASSPRTGNEKLFF. Variable domain in full (rest from reference TRBV18 and TRBJ1-4): NAGVMQNPRHLVRRRGQEARLRCSPMKGHSHVYWYRQLPEEGLKFMVYLQKENIIDESGMPKERFSAEFPKEGPSILRIQQVVRGDSAAYFCASSPRTGNEKLFFGSGTQLSVL.

The chain carries TRBV11-2 and TRBJ2-7; D may be TRBD1 (7 bases). V dropped 7 bases and J dropped 4 bases, with 14 bases sitting between them. The germline gives CDR1 SGHAT, CDR2 FQNNGV. This CDR3 has 13 residues. CDR3 in amino acids: CASTPAGGYEQYF. DNA of the CDR3: TGTGCCAGCACCCCCGCAGGGGGGTACGAGCAGTACTTC. Supplemented by reference TRBV11-2 and TRBJ2-7, the full variable domain reads EAGVAQSPRYKIIEKRQSVAFWCNPISGHATLYWYQQILGQGPKLLIQFQNNGVVDDSQLPKDRFSAERLKGVDSTLKIQPAKLEDSAVYLCASTPAGGYEQYFGPGTRLTVT.

This chain connects TRBV6-5 to TRBJ2-7, with D tentatively TRBD2 (6 bases). Trimming stripped 6 bases from V and 2 bases from J, with 14 bases between. The CDR3 consists of 14 residues. Germline CDR1 and CDR2: MNHEY and SVGAGI. In DNA, the CDR3 is TGTGCCAGCAGGGGGAATAGCGGACCCTACGAGCAGTACTTC. Amino acids: CASRGNSGPYEQYF.

This clone has more than one count but fewer than ten. The J gene is TRBJ1-1, the V gene TRBV4-1; unclear D gene. Germline V gene data show CDR1 as MGHRA and CDR2 as YSYEKL. The CDR3 covers 15 residues. Trimming stripped 1 base from V and 0 bases from J, with 9 bases between. CDR3 in amino acids: CASSQGSGVNTEAFF. The CDR3 nucleotides read TGCGCCAGCAGCCAAGGTTCGGGAGTGAACACTGAAGCTTTCTTT.

The chain links TRBV5-1 to TRBJ1-1; TRBD1 is a possible D gene (6 bases). This CDR3 comprises 14 residues. CDR1 is SGHRS and CDR2 is YFSETQ in the germline V gene. V was cut by 1 base and J by 4 bases, with 11 bases left in between. The CDR3 region is CASSLTQGSTEAFF. CDR3 coding DNA: TGCGCCAGCAGCTTGACACAGGGTAGCACTGAAGCTTTCTTT.

The chain recombines TRBV30 with TRBJ2-7; 8 positions match TRBD1. V shed 7 bases and J 3 bases; nucleotides not matched to a gene: 8. CDR1 and CDR2 (germline): GTSNPN, SVGIG (reference sequence). The CDR3 contains 13 residues. The CDR3 sequence is CALGTGELYEQYF. The DNA of the CDR3 is TGTGCCTTAGGGACAGGAGAACTCTACGAGCAGTACTTC. The variable domain in full, with the rest retrieved from reference TRBV30 and TRBJ2-7, is SQTIHQWPATLVQPVGSPLSLECTVEGTSNPNLYWYRQAAGRGLQLLFYSVGIGQISSEVPQNLSASRPQDRQFILSSKKLLLSDSGFYLCALGTGELYEQYFGPGTRLTVT.

The chain carries TRBV2 and TRBJ1-5; 9 positions match TRBD1. Germline CDR1 SNHLY, CDR2 FYNNEI. This CDR3 spans 16 amino acids. With V trimmed by 5 bases and J by 2 bases, 7 bases remained unmatched. The CDR3 nucleotides read TGTGCCAGCAGTCTATTCCGGGACAGGGGCAATCAGCCCCAGCATTTT. It encodes CASSLFRDRGNQPQHF. Full variable domain (outside the CDR3, taken from reference TRBV2 and TRBJ1-5): EPEVTQTPSHQVTQMGQEVILRCVPISNHLYFYWYRQILGQKVEFLVSFYNNEISEKSEIFDDQFSVERPDGSNFTLKIRSTKLEDSAMYFCASSLFRDRGNQPQHFGDGTRLSIL.

The V call is TRBV5-1, the J call TRBJ2-3, with 7 bases lining up with TRBD1. Germline lookup yields CDR1 SGHRS and CDR2 YFSETQ. The CDR3 sequence is 15 residues long. After removal of 4 bases from V and 3 bases from J, the junction contained 8 bases not matched to a gene. The CDR3: CASSLRQGTTDTQYF. The CDR3 DNA sequence: TGCGCCAGCAGCCTAAGACAGGGAACAACAGATACGCAGTATTTT.

In regard to this clone: The junction differs from germline at one of its ends, possibly a read error. The rearrangement links TRBV7-9 to TRBJ2-3; D is uncertain. The CDR3 spans 12 residues. Germline CDR1 reads SEHNR; CDR2 reads FQNEAQ (reference sequence). In nucleotides, the CDR3 is TGTTCCAGCAGCTCATATCGGGATACGCAGTATTTT. The encoded protein is CSSSSYRDTQYF.

The gene calls are TRBV11-3 and TRBJ2-1; possibly TRBD2 for D (6 bases). Germline V gene lookup returns CDR1 SGHNT and CDR2 YENEEA. V was pared by 3 bases and J by 9 bases, with 21 bases between. There are 16 residues in the CDR3. Here the CDR3 reads CASSFGTSTPRTEQFF. DNA of the CDR3: TGTGCCAGCAGCTTCGGGACTTCTACTCCTCGTACTGAGCAGTTCTTC.

The chain couples TRBV5-1 to TRBJ2-7, with D possibly being TRBD2 (5 bases). V dropped 4 bases and J dropped 6 bases, with 17 bases sitting between them. The CDR3 has 14 amino acids. In germline, CDR1 is SGHRS, CDR2 YFSETQ. CDR3 sequence (DNA): TGCGCCAGCAGCCCGGACTTGGTAGCAGTCGAGCAGTACTTC. This encodes CASSPDLVAVEQYF.

The rearrangement joins TRBV5-8 to TRBJ1-1; 7 nucleotides agree with TRBD1. V lost 6 bases, J lost 1 base, and 6 bases stayed unmatched. From germline, CDR1 is SGHTS and CDR2 YDEGEE. The CDR3 has 14 amino acids. CDR3 in amino acids: CASIGQASNTEAFF. The CDR3 region has the DNA TGTGCCAGCATCGGACAGGCCTCGAACACTGAAGCTTTCTTT.

On this clone itself: Additional DNA sequences in this sample encode the identical CDR3. The chain has TRBV2 and TRBJ2-5; 7 positions agree with TRBD2. Trimming removed 4 bases from V and 4 bases from J; junction bases left unmatched: 3. Per germline, CDR1 SNHLY and CDR2 FYNNEI. This CDR3 spans 13 amino acids. CDR3: CASSGLAGETQYF. For the CDR3, the DNA is TGTGCCAGCAGTGGACTAGCCGGAGAGACCCAGTACTTC.

This clone is judged medium-sized. The V and J genes are TRBV5-6 and TRBJ2-1; the match to TRBD2 covers 7 bases. V lost 0 bases and J lost 9; bases outside the gene matches: 21. The CDR3 is 19 residues long. Germline-derived CDR1 and CDR2 are SGHDT and YYEEEE. CDR3 sequence (DNA): TGTGCCAGCAGCTTGGCCCCAGGGTGGGCCCCTGAGACTAGCAGTGAGCAGTTCTTC. It encodes CASSLAPGWAPETSSEQFF.

This chain connects TRBV2 to TRBJ2-3; weak D call: TRBD1 (6 bases). The CDR3 spans 13 residues. V lost 6 bases and J 5 bases, leaving 12 bases between the germline ends. Per germline, CDR1 SNHLY and CDR2 FYNNEI. This chain's CDR3 is CASRSQQGDTQYF. For the CDR3, the DNA is TGTGCCAGCAGATCCCAACAGGGAGATACGCAGTATTTT.

This rearrangement joins TRBV9 to TRBJ1-1, with D uncertain. The length of the CDR3 is 12 residues. The V end lost 5 bases, the J end lost 4 bases, and 9 bases lay between the germline ends. The germline V gene encodes CDR1 SGDLS and CDR2 YYNGEE. CDR3 protein: CASRAAGTEAFF. The CDR3 nucleotides are TGTGCCAGCAGGGCCGCGGGCACTGAAGCTTTCTTT.